This TCR beta chain was obtained from a study of blood T cell repertoires in COVID-19. The germline V gene encodes CDR1 SEHNR and CDR2 FQNEAQ (reference sequence). J lost 6 bases, V lost 2 bases, and 1 base had no gene match. The CDR3 is 12 amino acids. Sequencing was performed with immunoSEQ multiplex PCR; in TCRdb, only in-frame clones are kept and a portion is missing. The sample lists just over 350,000 clones, roughly 87% occurring once. The sequence was collected from a woman aged 30 to 39 who had recovered from COVID-19. Source material: PBMCs or T cells enriched from blood (not recorded which). The chain recombines TRBV7-9 with TRBJ2-7, with 7 bases lining up with TRBD1. The CDR3, as DNA: TGTGCCAGCAGCTTAAGACAGGGCGAGCAGTACTTC. Protein sequence: CASSLRQGEQYF.